The rows below give T cell receptor beta chains drawn from one sample of a study of tumor and adjacent non-tumor tissue in lung cancer. TCRdb reprocessed the multiplex PCR reads with MiXCR, giving one entry per CDR3 protein. Of under 150,000 distinct CDR3 sequences detected, around 67% appear once; the ten largest clones hold about 20%. Input material: lung tumor tissue. The receptor set was obtained from a man aged 60 to 69 with small cell lung cancer. Both conserved end residues are part of each CDR3. Each record gives: V gene, J gene, clone size, D gene, CDR3 protein, CDR3 DNA. The D gene is left open where the match is weak. Expanded clones are given a class, and other clones once, few, many or no size at all.

>TRBV12-3/TRBV12-4|TRBJ2-3|.|.
CASSLRDNHPRLAADTQYF
TGTGCCAGCAGTTTAAGGGACAACCACCCGCGCCTGGCAGCAGATACGCAGTATTTT
>TRBV12-3/TRBV12-4|TRBJ2-1|.|.
CASRIRGSSYNEQFF
TGTGCTAGCAGAATACGGGGAAGCTCCTACAATGAGCAGTTCTTC
>TRBV20-1|TRBJ2-2|.|.
CSALDGVTGELFF
TGCAGTGCTTTGGACGGAGTAACCGGGGAGCTGTTTTTT
>TRBV11-2|TRBJ2-1|many|.
CASSFAGRLLTEQFF
TGTGCCAGCAGCTTTGCGGGGAGGCTGTTGACTGAGCAGTTCTTC
>TRBV4-1|TRBJ2-1|.|.
CASSPAYNEQFF
TGCGCCAGCAGCCCCGCATACAATGAGCAGTTCTTC
>TRBV10-3|TRBJ1-2|.|.
CAISLGATGYGYTF
TGTGCCATCAGTCTCGGGGCCACGGGCTATGGCTACACCTTC
>TRBV29-1|TRBJ2-3|once|.
CNVGGQAYTDTQYF
TGCAACGTTGGGGGGCAGGCATACACAGATACGCAGTATTTT
>TRBV6-1|TRBJ2-3|.|.
CASSTMGGEAQYF
TGTGCCAGCAGTACTATGGGGGGTGAGGCCCAGTATTTT
>TRBV15|TRBJ2-2|few|.
CATSRDGRNTGELFF
TGTGCCACCAGCAGGGACGGACGGAACACCGGGGAGCTGTTTTTT
>TRBV20-1|TRBJ2-2|medium-sized|.
CSARDGIGELFF
TGCAGTGCTAGAGATGGAATCGGGGAGCTGTTTTTT
>TRBV11-2|TRBJ1-1|.|.
CASSFGGRSNTEALF
TGTGCTAGCAGCTTCGGAGGCCGGTCGAACACTGAAGCTTTATTT
>TRBV6-1|TRBJ2-6|.|.
CASRFPGQALSGANVLTF
TGTGCCAGCAGGTTTCCGGGACAGGCGCTGAGCGGGGCCAATGTCCTTACTTTC
>TRBV6-1|TRBJ2-1|.|TRBD2
CASRAGTSGNTEQFF
TGTGCCAGCAGAGCCGGGACTAGCGGGAACACTGAGCAGTTCTTC
>TRBV29-1|TRBJ2-2|few|TRBD1
CGVRQGTGELFF
TGCGGCGTAAGACAGGGGACCGGGGAGCTCTTTTTT
>TRBV29-1|TRBJ2-5|.|TRBD2
CSATGLAGVETQCF
TGTAGCGCAACAGGACTAGCGGGAGTAGAGACCCAGTGCTTC
>TRBV6-1|TRBJ2-3|.|.
CASNGRGPVRLDTQYF
TGTGCCAGCAACGGACGGGGCCCCGTGAGGCTAGATACGCAGTATTTT
>TRBV6-2/TRBV6-3|TRBJ2-1|.|TRBD1
CASSPGQDSSWQFF
TGTGCCAGCAGTCCTGGACAGGATTCATCATGGCAGTTCTTC
>TRBV18|TRBJ1-5|.|.
CASSGLSGQPQHF
TGTGCCAGCTCCGGACTGTCGGGGCAGCCCCAGCATTTT
>TRBV29-1|TRBJ2-1|many|.
CSAKPSVVYEQFF
TGCAGCGCCAAACCCTCGGTAGTCTATGAGCAGTTCTTC
>TRBV20-1|TRBJ1-6|few|TRBD1
CSARDRTGGYSPLHF
TGCAGTGCTAGAGATCGGACAGGGGGCTATTCACCCCTCCACTTT
>TRBV4-1|TRBJ2-7|.|TRBD1
CASSPPGTGGSAYEQYF
TGCGCCAGCAGCCCCCCCGGGACAGGGGGTTCGGCCTACGAGCAGTACTTC
>TRBV28|TRBJ2-3|few|.
CASSDPATDTQYF
TGTGCCAGCAGTGACCCCGCCACAGATACGCAGTATTTT
>TRBV5-4|TRBJ2-5|once|.
CDSSLVGAQETQYF
TGTGACAGCAGCTTAGTGGGGGCCCAAGAGACCCAATACTTC
>TRBV20-1|TRBJ2-5|.|.
CSARNTGPETQYF
TGCAGTGCTAGAAATACAGGTCCGGAGACTCAGTACTTC
>TRBV5-1|TRBJ2-7|.|.
CASSPGQTMQYF
TGCGCCAGCAGCCCCGGGCAGACGATGCAGTACTTC
>TRBV5-1|TRBJ2-1|.|.
CASSFSIANNEQFF
TGCGCCAGCAGCTTTTCGATAGCAAACAATGAGCAGTTCTTC
>TRBV6-1|TRBJ1-2|.|.
CASSVKAGVGYTF
TGTGCCAGCAGTGTCAAAGCGGGAGTGGGCTACACCTTC
>TRBV29-1|TRBJ2-1|.|.
CSSSAEDSYNEQFF
TGCAGCTCTAGTGCCGAGGACTCCTACAATGAGCAGTTCTTC
>TRBV7-3|TRBJ2-6|.|.
CASSDRTGANVLTF
TGTGCCAGCAGCGACAGAACTGGGGCCAACGTCCTGACTTTC
>TRBV6-2/TRBV6-3|TRBJ2-6|.|.
CASNFLAGPAGANVLTF
TGTGCCAGCAATTTTCTGGCGGGACCTGCTGGGGCCAACGTCCTGACTTTC
>TRBV10-2|TRBJ1-3|.|.
CASRGRGNTIHF
TGCGCCAGCAGGGGACGCGGAAACACCATACATTTT
>TRBV5-4|TRBJ1-3|.|.
CTSSLGRISGNTIYF
TGTACCAGCAGCTTGGGACGGATCTCTGGAAACACCATATATTTT
>TRBV20-1|TRBJ2-1|once|.
CSAQKRRWWGREQFF
TGCAGTGCTCAAAAGCGGAGATGGTGGGGAAGGGAGCAGTTCTTC
>TRBV5-1|TRBJ2-1|.|.
CASNLKQPSSYNEQFF
TGCGCCAGCAACTTGAAGCAGCCGAGCTCCTACAATGAGCAGTTCTTC
>TRBV28|TRBJ1-2|.|.
CASSKVRDTHYGYTF
TGTGCCAGCAGTAAAGTCCGGGACACCCACTATGGCTACACCTTC
>TRBV5-1|TRBJ2-1|.|TRBD1
CASSLTTGDALQFF
TGCGCCAGCAGCCTAACCACAGGGGACGCTCTCCAGTTCTTC
>TRBV7-9|TRBJ2-3|few|TRBD1
CASSTSGTEKHTQCF
TGTGCCAGCAGCACATCGGGGACAGAAAAGCATACGCAGTGTTTT
>TRBV6-1|TRBJ1-2|many|TRBD1
CASSEIQGHYGYTF
TGTGCCAGCAGTGAAATACAGGGGCACTATGGCTACACCTTC
>TRBV20-1|TRBJ2-5|.|.
CSAPAAVGETQYF
TGCAGTGCTCCGGCAGCGGTAGGAGAGACCCAGTACTTC
>TRBV5-4|TRBJ2-6|once|TRBD1
CASSLNRQGDLGANVLTF
TGTGCCAGCAGCTTGAACAGACAGGGCGACTTGGGGGCCAACGTCCTGACTTTC
>TRBV20-1|TRBJ1-6|.|.
CSATIPRHGNSLLHF
TGCAGTGCTACAATCCCGAGACACGGAAATTCACTCCTCCACTTT
>TRBV6-1|TRBJ2-7|.|TRBD1
CTSGGQTGTPYEQYF
TGTACCAGCGGAGGTCAGACAGGGACCCCCTACGAGCAGTACTTC
>TRBV4-2|TRBJ2-1|few|.
CSRSQPTNNEQFF
TGTTCCAGGAGCCAACCAACAAACAATGAGCAGTTCTTC
>TRBV20-1|TRBJ2-5|.|TRBD2
CSGLAEGETQYF
TGCAGTGGCCTAGCGGAGGGGGAGACCCAGTACTTC
>TRBV12-3/TRBV12-4|TRBJ2-3|few|TRBD2
CASSLGLAGGTDTQYF
TGTGCCAGCAGTCTTGGACTAGCGGGAGGGACAGATACGCAGTATTTT
>TRBV11-3|TRBJ2-1|once|.
CASSTDKNCNEQFF
TGTGCCAGCAGCACGGACAAGAATTGCAATGAGCAGTTCTTC
>TRBV5-4|TRBJ2-2|.|TRBD2
CASSSGLAGLTRELFF
TGTGCCAGCAGCTCAGGACTAGCGGGCCTCACCCGGGAGCTGTTTTTT
>TRBV6-5|TRBJ2-5|.|TRBD1
CVSRDRGRETQYF
TGTGTCAGCAGAGACAGGGGGCGGGAGACCCAGTACTTC
>TRBV20-1|TRBJ2-1|.|TRBD2
CSVRDLFGLVPDEQFF
TGCAGTGTTAGAGATCTATTCGGACTAGTGCCGGATGAGCAGTTCTTC
>TRBV11-2|TRBJ2-3|few|TRBD1
CASSSGQGCWDTQYF
TGTGCCAGTAGCTCCGGACAGGGGTGCTGGGATACGCAGTATTTT
>TRBV29-1|TRBJ1-1|.|.
CSVKAGFSEAFF
TGCAGTGTTAAAGCAGGGTTTTCGGAAGCTTTCTTT
>TRBV20-1|TRBJ1-2|few|TRBD1
CSARDFRTGVGGYTF
TGCAGTGCTAGAGATTTTAGGACAGGGGTGGGGGGCTACACCTTC
>TRBV6-1|TRBJ2-1|.|.
CASTELAVGKNEQFF
TGTGCCAGCACTGAACTTGCGGTAGGGAAGAATGAGCAGTTCTTC
>TRBV4-2|TRBJ1-1|.|TRBD1
CSSSQETGMNTEAFF
TGTTCCAGCAGCCAAGAGACAGGGATGAACACTGAAGCTTTCTTT
>TRBV12-3/TRBV12-4|TRBJ1-6|.|.
CASNLTSSYNSPLHF
TGTGCCAGCAATTTGACTAGCTCCTATAATTCACCCCTCCACTTT
>TRBV11-2|TRBJ2-2|.|.
CASSLGVGGELFF
TGTGCCAGCAGCTTAGGAGTGGGCGGGGAGCTGTTTTTT
>TRBV20-1|TRBJ2-3|few|TRBD2
CSARHLLAGEGNTQYF
TGCAGTGCTAGGCATTTACTAGCGGGAGAGGGAAATACGCAGTATTTT